Listed here are 5 T cell receptor beta chains from one sample, sequenced in a study of blood T cells in healthy people across ages. Using a J-beta primer mix together with a sample-barcoded 5' primer, a second PCR was run for roughly 6 to 11 cycles. A single record per CDR3 protein comes from TCRdb applying MiXCR to the 5' RACE reads. This sample yields 1 million or so distinct CDR3 sequences, of which approximately 26% are seen a single time; less than 0.75% belongs to the top ten. The sample was also linked to a second study, of T cells of mothers and their children.

Source material: blood. The receptors stem from a girl aged 2-10 years in good health.

CDR3 loop: CATPLRRGGLYNEQFF. CDR3 sequence (DNA): TGTGCCACGCCATTGAGGCGGGGGGGCCTCTACAATGAGCAGTTCTTC. This rearrangement joins TRBV7-2 to TRBJ2-1; 9 nucleotides line up with TRBD2. The CDR3 is 16 residues long. The ends lost 10 bases at V and 3 bases at J; junction bases unmatched: 13. CDR1 and CDR2 from the germline V gene are SGHTA and FQGNSA.

This clonotype appeared many times. The chain recombines TRBV6-1 with TRBJ2-3, with 7 bases that match TRBD1. There are 15 residues in the CDR3. With 3 bases clipped from V and 2 bases from J, the junction kept 5 bases outside the gene matches. From germline, CDR1 is MNHNS and CDR2 SASEGT. CDR3 amino acids: CASSDKDRTTDTQYF. The CDR3 region has the DNA TGTGCCAGCAGTGACAAGGACAGGACCACAGATACGCAGTATTTT.

The rearrangement uses TRBV4-2 and TRBJ1-6; D not certain. The V end was cut by 1 base, the J end by 7 bases, with 11 bases between. Per germline, CDR1 LGHNA and CDR2 YNFKEQ. There are 15 residues in the CDR3. CDR3 nucleotide sequence: TGTGCCAGCAGCCAAGTTGGCGGCGAAAATTCACCCCTCCACTTT. This encodes CASSQVGGENSPLHF.

This clonotype has a single count. CDR3 in amino acids: CASSLQGAEKLFF. CDR3 in DNA: TGTGCCAGCAGCTTACAGGGGGCGGAAAAACTGTTTTTT. This sequence joins TRBV11-3 and TRBJ1-4, with 8 bases matching TRBD1. Looked up from germline, CDR1 is SGHNT and CDR2 is YENEEA. This CDR3 contains 13 residues. J was trimmed by 8 bases and V by 2 bases; bases with no gene match: 1.

This clonotype was observed a handful of times. The J gene is TRBJ2-5, the V gene TRBV7-3, with 10 bases matching TRBD1. The CDR3 extends over 15 amino acids. The germline V gene encodes CDR1 SGHTA and CDR2 FQGTGA. With 5 bases clipped from V and 5 bases from J, the junction kept 8 bases outside the gene matches. The CDR3 here is CASSLRGGQGETQYF. The DNA for the CDR3 is TGTGCCAGCAGCCTGAGGGGGGGACAGGGGGAGACCCAGTACTTC. Drawing the rest from reference TRBV7-3 and TRBJ2-5, the complete variable domain is GAGVSQTPSNKVTEKGKYVELRCDPISGHTALYWYRQSLGQGPEFLIYFQGTGAADDSGLPNDRFFAVRPEGSVSTLKIQRTERGDSAVYLCASSLRGGQGETQYFGPGTRLLVL.